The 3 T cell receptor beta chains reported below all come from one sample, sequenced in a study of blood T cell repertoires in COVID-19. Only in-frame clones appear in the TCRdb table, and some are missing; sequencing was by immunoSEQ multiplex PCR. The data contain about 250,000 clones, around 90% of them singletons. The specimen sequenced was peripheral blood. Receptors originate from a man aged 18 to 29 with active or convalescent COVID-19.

CDR3 DNA: TGTGCCAGCCTACCGGACAGATTCACCGGAAACACCATATATTTT. Amino acids: CASLPDRFTGNTIYF. The V and J genes are TRBV7-2 and TRBJ1-3; the D gene is possibly TRBD1 (6 bases). V lost 8 bases to trimming and J lost 4 bases, with 18 bases between them. Germline CDR1 SGHTA, CDR2 FQGNSA. The CDR3 covers 15 residues.

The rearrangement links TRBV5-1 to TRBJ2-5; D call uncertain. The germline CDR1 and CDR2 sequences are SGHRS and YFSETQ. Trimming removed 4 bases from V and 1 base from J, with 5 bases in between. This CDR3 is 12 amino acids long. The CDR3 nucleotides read TGCGCCAGCAGCCTCCGCCAAGAGACCCAGTACTTC. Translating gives CASSLRQETQYF.

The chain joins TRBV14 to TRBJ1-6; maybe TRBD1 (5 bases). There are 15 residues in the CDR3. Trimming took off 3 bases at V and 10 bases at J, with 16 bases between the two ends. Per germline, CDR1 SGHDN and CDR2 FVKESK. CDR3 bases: TGTGCCAGCAGCCACCTGGGGCAGGGAGGGTCACCCCTCCACTTT. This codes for CASSHLGQGGSPLHF.